The clone carrying this TCR beta chain was recorded a few times. The antigen is not known. The treatment here: roughly nine-day PBMC culture with coronavirus spike peptide pools or control peptides (ViraFEST assay). Between the trimmed V and J ends, which lost 5 bases and 0 bases, there was a span of 13 bases. The CDR3 runs 15 residues. Germline values: CDR1 MNHNS, CDR2 SASEGT. This specimen belongs to a study of vaccination and CD4 T cells after COVID-19. An Oncomine TCR Beta short-read assay was used to sequence the DNA from cultured CD4+ T cells. Each CDR3 protein gets one entry after TCRdb re-called the PCR reads with MiXCR. The table has about 10,000 distinct CDR3 sequences, about 52% seen once; the top ten hold under 20%.

This sequence was found in a human donor who had recovered from COVID-19. The chain combines TRBV6-1 with TRBJ1-1; D is unclear. The sample comprised CD4+ T cells from blood, cultured in vitro. CDR3 sequence reads: CASSPQELMNTEAFF. CDR3 nucleotide sequence: TGTGCCAGCAGTCCACAAGAACTGATGAACACTGAAGCTTTCTTT.